This T cell receptor (beta chain) was retrieved from a study of blood T cell repertoires in COVID-19. There are 12 residues in the CDR3. Germline lookup yields CDR1 MNHNY and CDR2 SVGAGI (reference sequence). Produced via immunoSEQ multiplex PCR; TCRdb's table is partial and in-frame only. The sample lists about 270,000 clones; roughly 88% were seen once. This TCR was sampled from a middle-aged woman with acute COVID-19. The specimen was PBMCs or T cells enriched from blood (not recorded which). This chain joins TRBV6-6 and TRBJ2-7, with D possibly matching TRBD2 (6 bases). This chain's CDR3 is CGAGGTVYEQYF. The CDR3 bases are TGTGGCGCCGGCGGGACCGTCTACGAGCAGTACTTC.